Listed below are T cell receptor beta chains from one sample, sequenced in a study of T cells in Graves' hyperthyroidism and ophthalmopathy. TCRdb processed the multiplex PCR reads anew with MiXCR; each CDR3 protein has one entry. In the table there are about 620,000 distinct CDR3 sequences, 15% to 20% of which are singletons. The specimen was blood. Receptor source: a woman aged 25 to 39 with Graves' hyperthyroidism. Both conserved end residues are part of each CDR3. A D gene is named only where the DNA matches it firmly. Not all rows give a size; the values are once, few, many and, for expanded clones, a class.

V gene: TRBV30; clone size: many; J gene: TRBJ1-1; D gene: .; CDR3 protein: CAWRPSLNTEAFF; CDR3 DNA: TGTGCCTGGAGGCCGTCTCTGAACACTGAAGCTTTCTTT
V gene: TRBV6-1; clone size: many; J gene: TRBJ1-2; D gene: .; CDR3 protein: CASSERGVLDRYTF; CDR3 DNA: TGTGCCAGCAGTGAGCGGGGGGTACTGGATCGCTACACCTTC
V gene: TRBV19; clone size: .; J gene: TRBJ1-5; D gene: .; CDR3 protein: CASSWDTSDQPQHF; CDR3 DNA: TGTGCCAGTAGTTGGGACACCAGCGATCAGCCCCAGCATTTT
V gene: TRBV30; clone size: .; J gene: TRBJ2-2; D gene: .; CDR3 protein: CAWSGLVDTGELFF; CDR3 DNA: TGTGCCTGGAGTGGATTAGTTGACACCGGGGAGCTGTTTTTT
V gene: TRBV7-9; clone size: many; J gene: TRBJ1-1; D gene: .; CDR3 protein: CASSLVGKNTEAFF; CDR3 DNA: TGTGCCAGCAGCTTAGTGGGGAAGAACACTGAAGCTTTCTTT
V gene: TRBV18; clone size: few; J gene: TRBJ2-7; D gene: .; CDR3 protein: CASSHRDNPYEQYF; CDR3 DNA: TGTGCCAGCTCACACCGGGACAACCCCTACGAGCAGTACTTC
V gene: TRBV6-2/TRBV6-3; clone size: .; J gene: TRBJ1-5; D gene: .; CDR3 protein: CAIRGGQNQPQHF; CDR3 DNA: TGTGCCATTCGCGGGGGGCAGAATCAGCCCCAGCATTTT
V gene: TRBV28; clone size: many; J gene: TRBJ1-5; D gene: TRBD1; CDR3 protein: CASSRTGLYNQPQHF; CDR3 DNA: TGTGCCAGCAGTCGGACAGGGTTATACAATCAGCCCCAGCATTTT
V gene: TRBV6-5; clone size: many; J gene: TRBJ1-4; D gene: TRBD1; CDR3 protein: CASKGTGRGEKLFF; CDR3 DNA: TGTGCCAGCAAAGGGACAGGACGAGGTGAAAAACTGTTTTTT
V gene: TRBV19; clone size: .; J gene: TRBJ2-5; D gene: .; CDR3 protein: CASSGAEQETQYF; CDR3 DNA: TGTGCCAGTAGTGGAGCAGAGCAAGAGACCCAGTACTTC
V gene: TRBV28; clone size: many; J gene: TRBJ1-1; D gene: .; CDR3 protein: CASSLRVTTEAFF; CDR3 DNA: TGTGCCAGCAGTTTGAGGGTGACCACTGAAGCTTTCTTT
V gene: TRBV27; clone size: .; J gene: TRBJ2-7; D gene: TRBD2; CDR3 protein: CASSFRPSGSYEQYF; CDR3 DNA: TGTGCCAGCAGTTTCCGGCCTAGCGGGAGCTACGAGCAGTACTTC
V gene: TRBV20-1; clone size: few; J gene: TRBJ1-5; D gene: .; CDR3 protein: CSARSGSGNQPQHF; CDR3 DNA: TGCAGTGCTAGATCCGGGTCGGGTAATCAGCCCCAGCATTTT
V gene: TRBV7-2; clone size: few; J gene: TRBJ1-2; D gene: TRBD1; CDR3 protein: CASSPRQGTNYGYTF; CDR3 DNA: TGTGCCAGCAGCCCAAGACAGGGGACCAACTATGGCTACACCTTC
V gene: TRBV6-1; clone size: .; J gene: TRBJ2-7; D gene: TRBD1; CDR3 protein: CASSEDPIGTVRSYEQYF; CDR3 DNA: TGTGCCAGCAGTGAAGACCCGATAGGGACAGTTAGAAGCTACGAGCAGTACTTC
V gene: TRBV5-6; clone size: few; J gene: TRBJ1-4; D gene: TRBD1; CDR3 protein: CASSTPGQPNEKLFF; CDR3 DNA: TGTGCCAGCAGCACCCCGGGACAGCCTAATGAAAAACTGTTTTTT
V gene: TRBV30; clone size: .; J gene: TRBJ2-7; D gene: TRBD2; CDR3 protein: CAWSGGSGRYEQYF; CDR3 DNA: TGTGCCTGGAGTGGGGGTAGCGGGAGATACGAGCAGTACTTC
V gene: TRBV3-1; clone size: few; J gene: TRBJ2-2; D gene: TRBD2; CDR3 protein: CASKEREFTGELFF; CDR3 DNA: TGTGCCAGCAAGGAGCGGGAGTTCACCGGGGAGCTGTTTTTT
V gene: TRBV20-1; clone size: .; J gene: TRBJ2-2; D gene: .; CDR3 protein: CSAKSGGNTGELFF; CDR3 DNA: TGCAGTGCTAAGTCCGGGGGCAACACCGGGGAGCTGTTTTTT
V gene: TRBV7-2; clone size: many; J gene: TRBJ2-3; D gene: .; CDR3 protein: CASSFRAPTDTQYF; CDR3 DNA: TGTGCCAGCAGCTTCCGGGCACCCACAGATACGCAGTATTTT
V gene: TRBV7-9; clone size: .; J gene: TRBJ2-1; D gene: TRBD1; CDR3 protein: CASSLRDRAMDNEQFF; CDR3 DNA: TGTGCCAGCAGCCTAAGAGACAGGGCTATGGACAATGAGCAGTTCTTC
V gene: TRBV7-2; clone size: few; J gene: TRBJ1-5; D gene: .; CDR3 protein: CASTKQGNQPQHF; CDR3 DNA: TGTGCCAGCACCAAACAGGGAAATCAGCCCCAGCATTTT
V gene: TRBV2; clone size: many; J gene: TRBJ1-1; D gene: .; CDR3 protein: CASSFQDTEAFF; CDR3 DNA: TGTGCCAGCAGTTTCCAGGACACTGAAGCTTTCTTT
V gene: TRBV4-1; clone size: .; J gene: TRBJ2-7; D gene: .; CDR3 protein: CASSQDDLKSSYEQYF; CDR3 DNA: TGCGCCAGCAGCCAAGACGACTTAAAATCCTCCTACGAGCAGTACTTC
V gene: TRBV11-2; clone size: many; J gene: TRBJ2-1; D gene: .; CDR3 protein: CASTTLQYNEQFF; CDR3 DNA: TGTGCCAGCACTACCCTTCAATACAATGAGCAGTTCTTC
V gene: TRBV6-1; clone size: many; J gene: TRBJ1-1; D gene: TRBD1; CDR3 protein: CASIQGANAFF; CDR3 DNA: TGTGCCAGCATCCAGGGGGCGAATGCTTTCTTT
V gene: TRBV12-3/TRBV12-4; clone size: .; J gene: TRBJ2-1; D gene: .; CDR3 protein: CASSLVGEQSF; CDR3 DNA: TGTGCCAGCAGTTTAGTAGGAGAGCAGTCCTTC